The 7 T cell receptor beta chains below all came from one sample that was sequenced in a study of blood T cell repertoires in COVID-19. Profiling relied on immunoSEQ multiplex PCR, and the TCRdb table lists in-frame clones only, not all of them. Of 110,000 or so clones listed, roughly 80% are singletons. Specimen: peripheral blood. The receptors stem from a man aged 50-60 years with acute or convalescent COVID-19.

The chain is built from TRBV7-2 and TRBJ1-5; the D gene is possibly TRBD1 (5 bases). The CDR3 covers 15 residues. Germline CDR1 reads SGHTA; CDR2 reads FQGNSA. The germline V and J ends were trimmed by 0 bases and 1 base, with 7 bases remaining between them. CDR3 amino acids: CASSLARGSNQPQHF. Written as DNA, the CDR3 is TGTGCCAGCAGCTTAGCCCGGGGGAGCAATCAGCCCCAGCATTTT. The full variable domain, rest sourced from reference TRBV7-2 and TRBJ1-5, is GAGVSQSPSNKVTEKGKDVELRCDPISGHTALYWYRQSLGQGLEFLIYFQGNSAPDKSGLPSDRFSAERTGGSVSTLTIQRTQQEDSAVYLCASSLARGSNQPQHFGDGTRLSIL.

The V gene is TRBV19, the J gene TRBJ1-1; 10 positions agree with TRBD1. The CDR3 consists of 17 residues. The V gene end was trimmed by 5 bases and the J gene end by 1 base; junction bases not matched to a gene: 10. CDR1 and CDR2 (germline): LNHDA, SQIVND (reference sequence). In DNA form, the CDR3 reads TGTGCCAGTAGTGCCGGGACAGGGGATCTGGGGAACACTGAAGCTTTCTTT. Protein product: CASSAGTGDLGNTEAFF.

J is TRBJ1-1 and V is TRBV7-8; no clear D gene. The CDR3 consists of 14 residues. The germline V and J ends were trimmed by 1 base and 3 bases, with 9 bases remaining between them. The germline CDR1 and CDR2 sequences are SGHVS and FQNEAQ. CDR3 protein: CASSLVGEDTEAFF. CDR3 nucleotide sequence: TGTGCCAGCAGCTTAGTGGGAGAAGACACTGAAGCTTTCTTT.

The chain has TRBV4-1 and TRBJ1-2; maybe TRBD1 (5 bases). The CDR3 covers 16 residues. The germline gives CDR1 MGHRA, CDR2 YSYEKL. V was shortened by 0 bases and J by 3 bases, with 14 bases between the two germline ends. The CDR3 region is CASSQEFGQGYYGYTF. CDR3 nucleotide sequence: TGCGCCAGCAGCCAAGAATTCGGGCAGGGATACTATGGCTACACCTTC.

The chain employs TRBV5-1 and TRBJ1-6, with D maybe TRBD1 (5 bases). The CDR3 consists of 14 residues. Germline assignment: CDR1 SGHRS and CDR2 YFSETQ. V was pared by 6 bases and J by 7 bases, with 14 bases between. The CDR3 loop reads CASTPEGKNSPLHF. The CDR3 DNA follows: TGCGCCAGCACTCCGGAGGGGAAAAATTCACCCCTCCACTTT.

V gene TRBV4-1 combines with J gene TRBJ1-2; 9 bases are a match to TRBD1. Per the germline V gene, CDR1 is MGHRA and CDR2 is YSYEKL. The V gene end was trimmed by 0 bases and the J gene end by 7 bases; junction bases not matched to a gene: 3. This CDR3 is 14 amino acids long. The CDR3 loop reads CASSQETGGFGYTF. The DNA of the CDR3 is TGCGCCAGCAGCCAAGAGACAGGGGGGTTTGGCTACACCTTC.

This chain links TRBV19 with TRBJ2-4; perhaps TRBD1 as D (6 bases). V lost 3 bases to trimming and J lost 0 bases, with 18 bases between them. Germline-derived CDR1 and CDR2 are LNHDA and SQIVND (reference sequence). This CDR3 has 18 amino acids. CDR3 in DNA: TGTGCCAGTAGTATCTCTTCGACAGGCGGAATAGCCAAAAACATTCAGTACTTC. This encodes CASSISSTGGIAKNIQYF.